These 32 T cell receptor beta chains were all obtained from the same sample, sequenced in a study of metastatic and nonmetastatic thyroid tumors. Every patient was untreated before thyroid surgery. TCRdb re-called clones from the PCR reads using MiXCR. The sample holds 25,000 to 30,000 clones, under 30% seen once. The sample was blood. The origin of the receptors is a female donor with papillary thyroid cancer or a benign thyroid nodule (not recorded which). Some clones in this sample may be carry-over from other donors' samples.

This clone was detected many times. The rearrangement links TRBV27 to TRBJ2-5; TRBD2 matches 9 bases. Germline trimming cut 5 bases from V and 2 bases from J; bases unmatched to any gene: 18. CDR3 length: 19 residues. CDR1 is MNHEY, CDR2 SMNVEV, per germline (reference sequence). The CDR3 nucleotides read TGTGCCAGCAGTCACCCTGGCGGGAGGGCCTCTTTTACTCAAGAGACCCAGTACTTC. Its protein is CASSHPGGRASFTQETQYF.

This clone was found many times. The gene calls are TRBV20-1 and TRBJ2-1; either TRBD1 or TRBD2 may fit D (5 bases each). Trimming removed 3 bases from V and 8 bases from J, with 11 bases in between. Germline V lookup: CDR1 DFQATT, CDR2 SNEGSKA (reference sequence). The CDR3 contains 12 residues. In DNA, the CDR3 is TGCAGTGCTAGTCGAGGGGCTGATGAGCAGTTCTTC. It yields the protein CSASRGADEQFF.

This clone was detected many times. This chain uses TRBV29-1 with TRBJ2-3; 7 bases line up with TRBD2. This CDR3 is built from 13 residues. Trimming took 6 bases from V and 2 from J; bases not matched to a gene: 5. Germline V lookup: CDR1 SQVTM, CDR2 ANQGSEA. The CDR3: CSVRWDYTDTQYF. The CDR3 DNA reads TGCAGCGTCCGTTGGGACTACACAGATACGCAGTATTTT.

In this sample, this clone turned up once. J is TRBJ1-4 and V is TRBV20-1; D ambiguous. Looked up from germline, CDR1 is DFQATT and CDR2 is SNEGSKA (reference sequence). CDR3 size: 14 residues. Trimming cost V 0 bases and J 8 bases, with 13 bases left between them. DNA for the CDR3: TGCAGTGCTAGAGACGGGATATTAGGAGAAAAACTGTTTTTT. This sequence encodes CSARDGILGEKLFF.

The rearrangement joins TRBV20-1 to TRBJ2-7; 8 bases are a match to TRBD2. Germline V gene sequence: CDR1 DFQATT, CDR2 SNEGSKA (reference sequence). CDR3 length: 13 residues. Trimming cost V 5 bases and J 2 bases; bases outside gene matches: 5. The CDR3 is CSALGRGAYEQYF. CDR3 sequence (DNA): TGCAGTGCTCTGGGGCGGGGGGCCTACGAGCAGTACTTC.

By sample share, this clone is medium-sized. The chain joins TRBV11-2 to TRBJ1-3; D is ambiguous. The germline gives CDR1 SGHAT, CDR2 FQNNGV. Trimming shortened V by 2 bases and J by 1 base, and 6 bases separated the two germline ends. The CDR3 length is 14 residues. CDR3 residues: CASSLRRSGNTIYF. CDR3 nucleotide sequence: TGTGCCAGCAGCTTACGGCGGTCTGGAAACACCATATATTTT.

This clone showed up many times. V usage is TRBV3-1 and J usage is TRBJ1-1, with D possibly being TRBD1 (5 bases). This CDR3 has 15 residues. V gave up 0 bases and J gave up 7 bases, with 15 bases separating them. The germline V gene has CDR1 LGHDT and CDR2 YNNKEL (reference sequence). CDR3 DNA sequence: TGTGCCAGCAGCCAAGACAGCCTTAGGGACGGTGAAGCTTTCTTT. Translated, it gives CASSQDSLRDGEAFF.

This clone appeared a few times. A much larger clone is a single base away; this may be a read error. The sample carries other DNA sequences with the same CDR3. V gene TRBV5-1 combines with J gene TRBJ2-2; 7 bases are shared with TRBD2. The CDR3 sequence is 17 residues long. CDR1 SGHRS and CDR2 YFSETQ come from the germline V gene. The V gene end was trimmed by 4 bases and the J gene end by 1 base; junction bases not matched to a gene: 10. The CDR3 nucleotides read TGCGCCAGCAGCATCCGTGCTACTAGCGAGAACACCGGGGAGCTGTTTTTT. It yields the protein CASSIRATSENTGELFF.

The CDR3 sequence: CTGVPVPQTATQYF. Written as DNA, the CDR3 is TGCACCGGAGTCCCTGTCCCGCAAACAGCCACGCAGTATTTT. The chain recombines TRBV20-1 with TRBJ2-3; unclear D gene. Germline V gene data show CDR1 as DFQATT and CDR2 as SNEGSKA (reference sequence). The CDR3 extends over 14 amino acids.

DNA of the CDR3: TGCGCCAGCTCCCGCCGAGGGGCTAATACCTACAATGAGCAGTTCTTC. This codes for CASSRRGANTYNEQFF. The chain joins TRBV5-1 to TRBJ2-1; the D gene could be TRBD1 or TRBD2 (5 bases each). The CDR3 covers 16 residues. Germline-derived CDR1 and CDR2 are SGHRS and YFSETQ. V lost 7 bases to trimming and J lost 2 bases, with 19 bases between them.

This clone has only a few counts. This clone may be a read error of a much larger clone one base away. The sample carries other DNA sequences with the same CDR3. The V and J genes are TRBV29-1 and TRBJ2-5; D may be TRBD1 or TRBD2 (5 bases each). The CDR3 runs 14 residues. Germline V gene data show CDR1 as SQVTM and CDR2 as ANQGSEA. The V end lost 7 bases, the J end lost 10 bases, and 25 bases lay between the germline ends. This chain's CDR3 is CSGAAGTLREVQYF. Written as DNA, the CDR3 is TGCAGCGGAGCTGCCGGGACCCTAAGAGAGGTCCAGTACTTC.

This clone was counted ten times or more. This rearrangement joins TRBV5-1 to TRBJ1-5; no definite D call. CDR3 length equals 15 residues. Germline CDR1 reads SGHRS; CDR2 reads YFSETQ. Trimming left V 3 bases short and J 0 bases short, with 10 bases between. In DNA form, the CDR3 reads TGCGCCAGCAGCTCGGACGGCTATAGCAATCAGCCCCAGCATTTT. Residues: CASSSDGYSNQPQHF. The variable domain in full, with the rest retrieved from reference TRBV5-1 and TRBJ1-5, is KAGVTQTPRYLIKTRGQQVTLSCSPISGHRSVSWYQQTPGQGLQFLFEYFSETQRNKGNFPGRFSGRQFSNSRSEMNVSTLELGDSALYLCASSSDGYSNQPQHFGDGTRLSIL.

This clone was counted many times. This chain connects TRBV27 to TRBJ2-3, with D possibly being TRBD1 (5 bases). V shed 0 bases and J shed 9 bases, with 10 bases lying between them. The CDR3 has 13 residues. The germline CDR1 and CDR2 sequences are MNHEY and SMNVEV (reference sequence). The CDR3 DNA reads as TGTGCCAGCAGTTTATCGGTGGCAGGGACGCAGTATTTT. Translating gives CASSLSVAGTQYF.

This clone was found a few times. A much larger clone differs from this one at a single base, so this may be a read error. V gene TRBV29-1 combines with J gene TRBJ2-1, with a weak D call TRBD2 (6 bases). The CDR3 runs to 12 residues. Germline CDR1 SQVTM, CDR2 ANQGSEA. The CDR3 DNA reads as TGCAGCGTTGGGGGGGTGAGCAATGAGCGGTTCTTC. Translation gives CSVGGVSNERFF.

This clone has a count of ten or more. The CDR3 protein is CASSLDYGGMSGTDTQYF. The CDR3 DNA follows: TGTGCCAGCAGCTTAGACTATGGCGGGATGTCGGGCACAGATACGCAGTATTTT. The rearrangement joins TRBV11-2 to TRBJ2-3; tentatively, D is TRBD2 (6 bases). Trimming removed 0 bases from V and 1 base from J, with 17 bases in between. CDR1 and CDR2 from the germline V gene are SGHAT and FQNNGV. The CDR3 consists of 18 residues. The full variable domain, its missing parts supplied by reference TRBV11-2 and TRBJ2-3, is EAGVAQSPRYKIIEKRQSVAFWCNPISGHATLYWYQQILGQGPKLLIQFQNNGVVDDSQLPKDRFSAERLKGVDSTLKIQPAKLEDSAVYLCASSLDYGGMSGTDTQYFGPGTRLTVL.

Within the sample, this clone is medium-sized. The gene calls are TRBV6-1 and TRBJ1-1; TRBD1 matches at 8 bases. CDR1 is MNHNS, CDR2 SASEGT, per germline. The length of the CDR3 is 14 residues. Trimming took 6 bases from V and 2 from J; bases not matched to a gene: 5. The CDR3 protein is CASRVTGANTEAFF. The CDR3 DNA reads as TGTGCCAGCAGGGTGACAGGGGCCAACACTGAAGCTTTCTTT.

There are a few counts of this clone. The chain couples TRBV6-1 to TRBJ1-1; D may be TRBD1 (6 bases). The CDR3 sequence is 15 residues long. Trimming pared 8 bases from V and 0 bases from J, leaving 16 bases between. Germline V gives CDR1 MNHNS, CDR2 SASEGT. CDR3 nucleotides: TGTGCCAGCGGGAGCGACAGGAACATGAACACTGAAGCTTTCTTT. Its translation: CASGSDRNMNTEAFF.

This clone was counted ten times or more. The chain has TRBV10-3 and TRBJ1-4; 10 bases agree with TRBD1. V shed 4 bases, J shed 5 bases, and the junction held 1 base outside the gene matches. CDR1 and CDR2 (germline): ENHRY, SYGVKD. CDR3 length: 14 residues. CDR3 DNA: TGTGCCATCAGTGTGGGACAGGGGAATGAAAAACTGTTTTTT. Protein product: CAISVGQGNEKLFF.

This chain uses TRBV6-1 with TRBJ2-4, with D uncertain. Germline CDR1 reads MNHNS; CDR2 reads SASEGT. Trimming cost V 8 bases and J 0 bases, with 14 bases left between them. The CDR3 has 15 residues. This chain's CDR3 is CASRYTILAKNIQYF. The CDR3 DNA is TGTGCCAGCCGGTACACCATTCTAGCCAAAAACATTCAGTACTTC.

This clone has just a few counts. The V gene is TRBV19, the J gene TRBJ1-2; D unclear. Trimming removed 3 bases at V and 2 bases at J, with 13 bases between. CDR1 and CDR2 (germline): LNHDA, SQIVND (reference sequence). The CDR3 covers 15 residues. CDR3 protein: CASSINPVANYGYTF. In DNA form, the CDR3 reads TGTGCCAGTAGTATTAATCCGGTTGCGAACTATGGCTACACCTTC.

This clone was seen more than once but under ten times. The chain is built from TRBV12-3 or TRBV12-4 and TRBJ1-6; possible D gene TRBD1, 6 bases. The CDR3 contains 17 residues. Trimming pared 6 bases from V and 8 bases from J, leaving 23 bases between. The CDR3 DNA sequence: TGTGCCAGCAGCCCACCCGACAGGCCCTTCATCTATTCACCCCTCCACTTT. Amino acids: CASSPPDRPFIYSPLHF.

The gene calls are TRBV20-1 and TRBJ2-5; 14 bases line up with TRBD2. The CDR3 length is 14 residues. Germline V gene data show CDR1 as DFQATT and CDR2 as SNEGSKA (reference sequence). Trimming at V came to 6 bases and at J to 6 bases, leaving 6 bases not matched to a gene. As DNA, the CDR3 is TGCAGTGCCGCAGGACTAGCGGGAGGACAGACCCAGTACTTC. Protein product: CSAAGLAGGQTQYF.

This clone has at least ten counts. CDR3 bases: TGTGCCAGCAGCTTAGGGCAGGGACCTAGCACCTTC. This codes for CASSLGQGPSTF. This chain connects TRBV7-6 to TRBJ1-2; TRBD1 might be the D (5 bases). The germline V gene has CDR1 SGHVS and CDR2 FNYEAQ. V was cut by 1 base and J by 13 bases, with 13 bases left in between. This CDR3 comprises 12 residues.

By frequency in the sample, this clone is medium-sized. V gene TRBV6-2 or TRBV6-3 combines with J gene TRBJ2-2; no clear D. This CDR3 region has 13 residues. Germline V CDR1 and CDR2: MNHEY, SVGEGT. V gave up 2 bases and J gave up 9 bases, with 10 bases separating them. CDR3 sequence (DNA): TGTGCCAGCAGTTACGGACCCCCCCGGGAGCTGTTTTTT. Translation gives CASSYGPPRELFF.

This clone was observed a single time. The CDR3 sequence: CAWSEEESTIQYF. The DNA for the CDR3 is TGTGCCTGGAGTGAAGAGGAGAGTACCATCCAGTACTTC. The gene calls are TRBV30 and TRBJ2-4; D uncertain. V gave up 1 base and J gave up 13 bases, with 17 bases separating them. This CDR3 has 13 residues. Germline V gene data show CDR1 as GTSNPN and CDR2 as SVGIG (reference sequence).

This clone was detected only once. The CDR3 is CSAREGTPHSGVAIYEQYF. The CDR3 DNA reads TGCAGTGCTAGAGAAGGGACACCACACAGCGGGGTAGCTATCTACGAGCAGTACTTC. This chain connects TRBV20-1 to TRBJ2-7, with D maybe TRBD2 (7 bases). The germline gives CDR1 DFQATT, CDR2 SNEGSKA (reference sequence). V lost 0 bases and J lost 3, with 27 bases in between. The CDR3 has 19 residues.

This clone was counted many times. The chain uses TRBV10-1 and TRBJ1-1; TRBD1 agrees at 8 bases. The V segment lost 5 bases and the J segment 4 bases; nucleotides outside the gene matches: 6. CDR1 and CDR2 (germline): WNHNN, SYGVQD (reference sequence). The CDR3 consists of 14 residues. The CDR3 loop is CASSPGGRGTEAFF. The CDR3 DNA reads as TGCGCCAGCAGTCCAGGGGGCCGGGGCACTGAAGCTTTCTTT.

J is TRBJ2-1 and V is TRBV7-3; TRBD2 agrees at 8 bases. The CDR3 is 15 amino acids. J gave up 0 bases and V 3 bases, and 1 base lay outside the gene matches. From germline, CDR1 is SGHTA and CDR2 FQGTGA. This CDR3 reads CASSLTSVSYNEQFF. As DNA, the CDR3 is TGTGCCAGCAGCTTGACTAGCGTCTCCTACAATGAGCAGTTCTTC.

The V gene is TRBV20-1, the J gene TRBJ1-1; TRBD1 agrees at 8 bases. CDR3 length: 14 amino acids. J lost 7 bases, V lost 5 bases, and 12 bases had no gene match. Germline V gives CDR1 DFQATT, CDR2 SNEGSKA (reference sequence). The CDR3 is CSAVTGGASDEAFF. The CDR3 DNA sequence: TGCAGTGCTGTAACAGGGGGTGCCAGCGATGAAGCTTTCTTT.

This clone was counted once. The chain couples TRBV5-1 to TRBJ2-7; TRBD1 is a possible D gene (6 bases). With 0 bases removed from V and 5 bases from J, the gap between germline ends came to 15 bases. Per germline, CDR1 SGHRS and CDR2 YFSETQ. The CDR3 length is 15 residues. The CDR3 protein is CASSLEGSRGHEQYF. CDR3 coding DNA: TGCGCCAGCAGCTTGGAGGGGAGCAGGGGCCACGAGCAGTACTTC.

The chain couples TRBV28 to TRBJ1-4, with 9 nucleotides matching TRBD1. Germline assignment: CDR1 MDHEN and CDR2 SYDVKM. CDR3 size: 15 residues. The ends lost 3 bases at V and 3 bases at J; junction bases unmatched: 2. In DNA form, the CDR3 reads TGTGCCAGCAGTTTGACAGGGGGTGCTAATGAAAAACTGTTTTTT. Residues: CASSLTGGANEKLFF. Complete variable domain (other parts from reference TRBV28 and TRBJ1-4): DVKVTQSSRYLVKRTGEKVFLECVQDMDHENMFWYRQDPGLGLRLIYFSYDVKMKEKGDIPEGYSVSREKKERFSLILESASTNQTSMYLCASSLTGGANEKLFFGSGTQLSVL.

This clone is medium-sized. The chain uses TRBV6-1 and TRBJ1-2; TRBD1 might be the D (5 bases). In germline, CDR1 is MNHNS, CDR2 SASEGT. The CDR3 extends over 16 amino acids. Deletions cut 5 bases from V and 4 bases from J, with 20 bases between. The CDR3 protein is CASSFLPGLEGYGYTF. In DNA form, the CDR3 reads TGTGCCAGCAGTTTCCTTCCAGGGCTTGAGGGCTATGGCTACACCTTC.